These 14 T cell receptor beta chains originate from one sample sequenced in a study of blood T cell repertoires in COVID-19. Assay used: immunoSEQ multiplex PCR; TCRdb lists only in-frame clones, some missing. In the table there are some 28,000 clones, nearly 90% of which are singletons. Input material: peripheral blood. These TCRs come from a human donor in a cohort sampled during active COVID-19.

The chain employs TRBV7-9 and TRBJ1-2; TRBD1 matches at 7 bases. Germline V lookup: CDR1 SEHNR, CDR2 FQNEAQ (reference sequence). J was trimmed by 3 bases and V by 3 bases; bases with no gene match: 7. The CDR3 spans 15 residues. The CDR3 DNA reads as TGTGCCAGCAGCTTGGCCGGGACAGCAGACTATGGCTACACCTTC. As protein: CASSLAGTADYGYTF.

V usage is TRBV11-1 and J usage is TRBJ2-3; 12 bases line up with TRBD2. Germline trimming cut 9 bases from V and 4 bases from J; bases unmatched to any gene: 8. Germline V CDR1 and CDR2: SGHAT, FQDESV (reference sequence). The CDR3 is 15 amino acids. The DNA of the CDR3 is TGTGCCAGTAGGACTAGCGGGGATCCCGCAGATACGCAGTATTTT. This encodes CASRTSGDPADTQYF.

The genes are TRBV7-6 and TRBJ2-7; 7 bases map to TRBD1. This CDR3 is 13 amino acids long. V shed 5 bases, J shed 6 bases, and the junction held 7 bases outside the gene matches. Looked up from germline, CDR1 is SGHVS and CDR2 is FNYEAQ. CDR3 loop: CASSPQGFGEQYF. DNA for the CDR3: TGTGCCAGCAGCCCACAGGGGTTCGGCGAGCAGTACTTC. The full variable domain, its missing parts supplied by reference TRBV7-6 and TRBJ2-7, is GAGVSQSPRYKVTKRGQDVALRCDPISGHVSLYWYRQALGQGPEFLTYFNYEAQQDKSGLPNDRFSAERPEGSISTLTIQRTEQRDSAMYRCASSPQGFGEQYFGPGTRLTVT.

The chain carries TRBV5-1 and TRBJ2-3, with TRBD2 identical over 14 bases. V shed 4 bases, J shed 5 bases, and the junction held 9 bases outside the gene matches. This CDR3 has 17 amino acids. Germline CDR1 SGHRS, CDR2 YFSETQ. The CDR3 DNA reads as TGCGCCAGCAGCAAAACGGGACTAGCGGGAGCGTTAGATACGCAGTATTTT. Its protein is CASSKTGLAGALDTQYF.

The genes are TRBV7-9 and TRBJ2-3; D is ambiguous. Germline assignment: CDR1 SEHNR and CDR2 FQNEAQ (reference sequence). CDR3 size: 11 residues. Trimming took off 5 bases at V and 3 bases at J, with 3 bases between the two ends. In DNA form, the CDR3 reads TGTGCCAGCAGCGCGACAGATACGCAGTATTTT. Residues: CASSATDTQYF.

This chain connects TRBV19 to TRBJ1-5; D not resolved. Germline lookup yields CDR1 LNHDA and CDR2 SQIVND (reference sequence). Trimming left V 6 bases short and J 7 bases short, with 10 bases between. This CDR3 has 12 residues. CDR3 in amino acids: CASSPDGQPQHF. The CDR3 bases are TGTGCCAGTAGCCCAGACGGGCAGCCCCAGCATTTT.

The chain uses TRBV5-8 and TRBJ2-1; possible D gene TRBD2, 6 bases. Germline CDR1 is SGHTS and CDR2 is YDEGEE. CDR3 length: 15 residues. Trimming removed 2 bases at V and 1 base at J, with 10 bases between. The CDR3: CASSFRGGSYNEQFF. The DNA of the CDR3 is TGTGCCAGCAGCTTTCGTGGGGGGTCCTACAATGAGCAGTTCTTC.

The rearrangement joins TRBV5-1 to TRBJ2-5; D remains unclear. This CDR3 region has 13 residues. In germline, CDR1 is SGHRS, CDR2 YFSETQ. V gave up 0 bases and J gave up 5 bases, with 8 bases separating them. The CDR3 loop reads CASSLGPVETQYF. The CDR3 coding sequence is TGCGCCAGCAGCTTGGGCCCGGTGGAGACCCAGTACTTC.

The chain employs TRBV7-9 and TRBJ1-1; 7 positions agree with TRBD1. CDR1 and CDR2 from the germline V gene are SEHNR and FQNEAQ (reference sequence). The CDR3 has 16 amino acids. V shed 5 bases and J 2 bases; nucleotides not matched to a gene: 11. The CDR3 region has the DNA TGTGCCAGCAGCCGTACAGGGGCCACCCCAAACACTGAAGCTTTCTTT. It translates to CASSRTGATPNTEAFF. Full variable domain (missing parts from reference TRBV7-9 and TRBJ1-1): DTGVSQNPRHKITKRGQNVTFRCDPISEHNRLYWYRQTLGQGPEFLTYFQNEAQLEKSRLLSDRFSAERPKGSFSTLEIQRTEQGDSAMYLCASSRTGATPNTEAFFGQGTRLTVV.

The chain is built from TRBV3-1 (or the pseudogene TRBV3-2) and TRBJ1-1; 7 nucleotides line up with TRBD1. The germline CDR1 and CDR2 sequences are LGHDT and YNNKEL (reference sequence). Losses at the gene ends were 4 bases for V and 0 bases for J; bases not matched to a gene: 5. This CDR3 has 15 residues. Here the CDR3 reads CASSRQGGMNTEAFF. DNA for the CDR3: TGTGCCAGCAGCCGCCAGGGGGGAATGAACACTGAAGCTTTCTTT.

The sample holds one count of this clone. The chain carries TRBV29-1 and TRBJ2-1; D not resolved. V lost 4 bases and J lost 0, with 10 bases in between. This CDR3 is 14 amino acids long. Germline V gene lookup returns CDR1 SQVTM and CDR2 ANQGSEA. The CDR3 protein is CSVGGRPSYNEQFF. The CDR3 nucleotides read TGCAGCGTTGGAGGCCGACCCTCCTACAATGAGCAGTTCTTC.

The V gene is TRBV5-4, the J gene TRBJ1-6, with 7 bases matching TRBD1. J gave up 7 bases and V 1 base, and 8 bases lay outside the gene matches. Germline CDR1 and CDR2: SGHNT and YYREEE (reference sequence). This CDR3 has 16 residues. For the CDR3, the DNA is TGTGCCAGCAGCTTGTCCGACCAGGGGGGAAATTCACCCCTCCACTTT. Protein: CASSLSDQGGNSPLHF.

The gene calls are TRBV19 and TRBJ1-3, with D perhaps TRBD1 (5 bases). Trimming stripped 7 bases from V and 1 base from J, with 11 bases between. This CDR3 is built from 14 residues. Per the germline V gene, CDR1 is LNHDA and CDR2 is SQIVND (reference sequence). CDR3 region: CASTRGGSGNTIYF. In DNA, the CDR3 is TGTGCCAGTACCCGGGGGGGGTCTGGAAACACCATATATTTT.

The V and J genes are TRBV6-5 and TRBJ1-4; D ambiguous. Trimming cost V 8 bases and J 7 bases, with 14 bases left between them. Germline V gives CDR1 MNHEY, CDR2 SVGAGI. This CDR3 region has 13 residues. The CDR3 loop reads CASRGQVGEKLFF. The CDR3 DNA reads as TGTGCCAGCCGAGGGCAGGTTGGTGAAAAACTGTTTTTT.